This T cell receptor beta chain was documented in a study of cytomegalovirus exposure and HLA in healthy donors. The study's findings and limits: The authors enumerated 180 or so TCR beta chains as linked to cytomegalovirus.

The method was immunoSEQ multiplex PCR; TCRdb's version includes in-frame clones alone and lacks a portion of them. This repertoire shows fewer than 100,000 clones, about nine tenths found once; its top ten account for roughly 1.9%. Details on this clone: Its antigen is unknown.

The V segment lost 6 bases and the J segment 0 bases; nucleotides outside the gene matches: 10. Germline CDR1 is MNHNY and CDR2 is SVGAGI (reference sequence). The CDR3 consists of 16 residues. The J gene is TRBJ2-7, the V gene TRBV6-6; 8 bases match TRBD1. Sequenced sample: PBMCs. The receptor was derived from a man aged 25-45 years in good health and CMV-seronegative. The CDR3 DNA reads TGTGCCAGCAGGGGTCAGGGGGCGCGCAACTCCTACGAGCAGTACTTC. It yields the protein CASRGQGARNSYEQYF.